Below are 22 T cell receptor beta chains sequenced from a single sample in a study of T cell changes during pregnancy in multiple sclerosis. Produced via immunoSEQ multiplex PCR; TCRdb's table is partial and in-frame only. The sample contains about 98,000 clones, around 90% of which appear only once. The material was peripheral blood, obtained after pregnancy. These receptors all stem from a female donor in good health, enrolled as a control in a pregnancy study.

The chain is built from TRBV28 and TRBJ1-1; 7 nucleotides align to TRBD1. V trimming: 2 bases; J trimming: 1 base; junction bases outside the gene matches: 4. CDR1 and CDR2 from the germline V gene are MDHEN and SYDVKM. This CDR3 region has 15 residues. For the CDR3, the DNA is TGTGCCAGCAGTTTAGGGACAGTTACGAACACTGAAGCTTTCTTT. Translating it yields CASSLGTVTNTEAFF.

V gene TRBV9 combines with J gene TRBJ1-2, with D unresolved. V shed 0 bases and J shed 0 bases, with 15 bases lying between them. Germline CDR1 reads SGDLS; CDR2 reads YYNGEE. There are 17 residues in the CDR3. The CDR3 region is CASSVADYSAPNYGYTF. The CDR3 nucleotides read TGTGCCAGCAGCGTAGCTGACTATAGTGCCCCTAACTATGGCTACACCTTC.

The rearrangement uses TRBV5-6 and TRBJ1-2; TRBD1 matches at 8 bases. The CDR3 is 14 residues long. The germline gives CDR1 SGHDT, CDR2 YYEEEE. Trimming at V came to 1 base and at J to 7 bases, leaving 6 bases not matched to a gene. DNA of the CDR3: TGTGCCAGCAGCTTGCAGCCAGGGGGCTCTGGCTACACCTTC. Encoded protein: CASSLQPGGSGYTF.

The chain uses TRBV4-2 and TRBJ2-3; 8 bases align to TRBD2. The CDR3 sequence is 16 residues long. V shed 4 bases, J shed 0 bases, and the junction held 6 bases outside the gene matches. Germline V gene data show CDR1 as LGHNA and CDR2 as YNFKEQ. The CDR3, as DNA: TGTGCCAGCAGCCCACGCGGGGGGAGTAGCACAGATACGCAGTATTTT. This codes for CASSPRGGSSTDTQYF.

The chain employs TRBV6-5 and TRBJ2-5; the D gene is possibly TRBD2 (5 bases). Germline V CDR1 and CDR2: MNHEY, SVGAGI. The CDR3 sequence is 14 residues long. Deletions cut 5 bases from V and 5 bases from J, with 15 bases between. Here the CDR3 DNA reads TGTGCCAGCAGTAATACACTAGGTCCGGAGACCCAGTACTTC. It is translated as CASSNTLGPETQYF.

The V gene is TRBV4-1, the J gene TRBJ2-3, with D perhaps TRBD2 (6 bases). Germline V gives CDR1 MGHRA, CDR2 YSYEKL. Trimming shortened V by 2 bases and J by 0 bases, and 9 bases separated the two germline ends. CDR3 length: 15 residues. The CDR3 spells CASSQPSGSTDTQYF. The DNA for the CDR3 is TGCGCCAGCAGCCAACCAAGCGGGAGCACAGATACGCAGTATTTT.

The rearrangement links TRBV28 to TRBJ1-6, with D possibly matching TRBD1 (5 bases). Germline V lookup: CDR1 MDHEN, CDR2 SYDVKM. The V and J ends lost 6 bases and 11 bases respectively, with 11 bases between them. The CDR3 is 12 amino acids. DNA of the CDR3: TGTGCCAGCAGCCTTCTGACAGCACCCCTCCACTTT. Translation: CASSLLTAPLHF.

The V and J genes are TRBV5-1 and TRBJ2-3; 11 bases map to TRBD2. V trimming: 3 bases; J trimming: 5 bases; junction bases outside the gene matches: 5. The CDR3 is 15 amino acids. The germline V gene has CDR1 SGHRS and CDR2 YFSETQ. The CDR3 is CASSSLAGAIDTQYF. The CDR3 DNA sequence: TGCGCCAGCAGCTCACTAGCGGGAGCAATAGATACGCAGTATTTT.

Judged by abundance, this clone is medium-sized. This chain connects TRBV2 to TRBJ1-5; 7 nucleotides align to TRBD1. The CDR3 extends over 16 amino acids. V lost 0 bases, J lost 2 bases, and 4 bases stayed unmatched. The V gene's germline CDR1 is SNHLY and CDR2 FYNNEI. The CDR3 region has the DNA TGTGCCAGCAGTGAAGCGCAGGGGACAGGCAATCAGCCCCAGCATTTT. Its translation: CASSEAQGTGNQPQHF.

The CDR3 spells CASSYSTRGAKNIQYF. The CDR3 region has the DNA TGTGCCAGCAGTTACTCGACCAGGGGAGCCAAAAACATTCAGTACTTC. V and J are TRBV6-5 and TRBJ2-4, with a weak D call TRBD1 (6 bases). This CDR3 is 16 amino acids long. In germline, CDR1 is MNHEY, CDR2 SVGAGI. The V end was cut by 0 bases, the J end by 0 bases, with 9 bases between.

The chain couples TRBV27 to TRBJ2-3; D uncertain. Germline values: CDR1 MNHEY, CDR2 SMNVEV (reference sequence). V dropped 5 bases and J dropped 4 bases, with 4 bases sitting between them. This CDR3 region has 11 residues. The CDR3 DNA reads TGTGCCAGCAGTGCAGCAGATACGCAGTATTTT. Its protein is CASSAADTQYF.

V is TRBV10-3 and J is TRBJ1-1; TRBD1 is a possible D gene (6 bases). V lost 6 bases to trimming and J lost 0 bases, with 11 bases between them. Germline V lookup: CDR1 ENHRY, CDR2 SYGVKD. This CDR3 region has 14 residues. CDR3 residues: CAIRAGAVNTEAFF. CDR3 sequence (DNA): TGTGCCATCAGGGCGGGGGCGGTGAACACTGAAGCTTTCTTT.

This clone turned up a few times. The chain recombines TRBV19 with TRBJ1-4; D might be TRBD1 (6 bases). In germline, CDR1 is LNHDA, CDR2 SQIVND (reference sequence). CDR3 length: 15 residues. The ends were cut back, 5 bases at V and 3 bases at J, with 13 bases in the middle. The DNA of the CDR3 is TGTGCCAGTAGTGTTCGGACAGAGCCTAATGAAAAACTGTTTTTT. Protein sequence: CASSVRTEPNEKLFF.

This chain uses TRBV10-3 with TRBJ2-3; 8 bases are a match to TRBD2. This CDR3 spans 14 amino acids. Germline V gives CDR1 ENHRY, CDR2 SYGVKD. V shed 7 bases and J 5 bases; nucleotides not matched to a gene: 8. CDR3 residues: CAINRDGGEDTQYF. The DNA for the CDR3 is TGTGCCATCAACCGGGACGGGGGGGAAGATACGCAGTATTTT.

This chain connects TRBV29-1 to TRBJ2-4; perhaps TRBD1 as D (6 bases). The CDR3 contains 13 residues. The V gene lost 6 bases and the J gene lost 0 bases, with 9 bases spanning the gap. Germline CDR1 reads SQVTM; CDR2 reads ANQGSEA. CDR3 nucleotides: TGCAGCGTAACGGACAGAGCCAAAAACATTCAGTACTTC. The encoded protein is CSVTDRAKNIQYF. Full variable domain (remainder filled in from reference TRBV29-1 and TRBJ2-4): SAVISQKPSRDICQRGTSLTIQCQVDSQVTMMFWYRQQPGQSLTLIATANQGSEATYESGFVIDKFPISRPNLTFSTLTVSNMSPEDSSIYLCSVTDRAKNIQYFGAGTRLSVL.

The chain couples TRBV18 to TRBJ2-2; D may be TRBD1 (6 bases). This CDR3 contains 16 residues. Between the trimmed V and J ends, which lost 3 bases and 0 bases, there was a span of 11 bases. Looked up from germline, CDR1 is KGHSH and CDR2 is LQKENI. CDR3 nucleotide sequence: TGTGCCAGCTCACCCTACCGGGACACGAACACCGGGGAGCTGTTTTTT. Protein: CASSPYRDTNTGELFF.

The chain combines TRBV6-5 with TRBJ2-7; 7 bases map to TRBD1. The ends lost 1 base at V and 3 bases at J; junction bases unmatched: 6. Germline V gene lookup returns CDR1 MNHEY and CDR2 SVGAGI. CDR3 size: 15 residues. CDR3 sequence reads: CASSYWTGTDYEQYF. In DNA, the CDR3 is TGTGCCAGCAGTTACTGGACCGGGACAGACTACGAGCAGTACTTC.

The V and J genes are TRBV27 and TRBJ2-7; 7 nucleotides match TRBD2. The J segment lost 0 bases and the V segment lost 4 bases, leaving 6 bases of the junction unmatched. Germline CDR1 reads MNHEY; CDR2 reads SMNVEV (reference sequence). The CDR3 contains 15 residues. The CDR3 nucleotides read TGTGCCAGCAGTTCGAGCGGGGACTTCTCCTACGAGCAGTACTTC. It translates to CASSSSGDFSYEQYF.

This chain connects TRBV9 to TRBJ2-7; weak D call: TRBD2 (6 bases). V shed 2 bases and J shed 2 bases, with 11 bases lying between them. This CDR3 spans 14 amino acids. CDR1 and CDR2 from the germline V gene are SGDLS and YYNGEE. The CDR3 loop reads CASSVGTGTYEQYF. The CDR3 DNA follows: TGTGCCAGCAGCGTGGGGACTGGTACCTACGAGCAGTACTTC.

V is TRBV6-1 and J is TRBJ1-5; maybe TRBD1 (6 bases). Trimming stripped 2 bases from V and 7 bases from J, with 9 bases between. The CDR3 has 13 amino acids. CDR1 is MNHNS, CDR2 SASEGT, per germline. The CDR3 region is CASSESGGQPQHF. Written as DNA, the CDR3 is TGTGCCAGCAGTGAATCTGGGGGCCAGCCCCAGCATTTT.

This clone appeared a single time. CDR3 sequence: CASSLSGRVVYGYTF. For the CDR3, the DNA is TGTGCCAGCAGTTTATCCGGCAGGGTCGTCTATGGCTACACCTTC. The V gene is TRBV27, the J gene TRBJ1-2, with D possibly being TRBD1 (5 bases). The length of the CDR3 is 15 residues. Germline CDR1 is MNHEY and CDR2 is SMNVEV (reference sequence). Trimming pared 0 bases from V and 4 bases from J, leaving 12 bases between.

The chain recombines TRBV4-1 with TRBJ1-5, with 7 bases that match TRBD1. The ends lost 2 bases at V and 7 bases at J; junction bases unmatched: 11. The CDR3 runs to 16 residues. From germline, CDR1 is MGHRA and CDR2 YSYEKL. CDR3 sequence: CASSQLDRVDKQPQHF. Written as DNA, the CDR3 is TGCGCCAGCAGCCAACTCGACAGGGTCGATAAGCAGCCCCAGCATTTT.